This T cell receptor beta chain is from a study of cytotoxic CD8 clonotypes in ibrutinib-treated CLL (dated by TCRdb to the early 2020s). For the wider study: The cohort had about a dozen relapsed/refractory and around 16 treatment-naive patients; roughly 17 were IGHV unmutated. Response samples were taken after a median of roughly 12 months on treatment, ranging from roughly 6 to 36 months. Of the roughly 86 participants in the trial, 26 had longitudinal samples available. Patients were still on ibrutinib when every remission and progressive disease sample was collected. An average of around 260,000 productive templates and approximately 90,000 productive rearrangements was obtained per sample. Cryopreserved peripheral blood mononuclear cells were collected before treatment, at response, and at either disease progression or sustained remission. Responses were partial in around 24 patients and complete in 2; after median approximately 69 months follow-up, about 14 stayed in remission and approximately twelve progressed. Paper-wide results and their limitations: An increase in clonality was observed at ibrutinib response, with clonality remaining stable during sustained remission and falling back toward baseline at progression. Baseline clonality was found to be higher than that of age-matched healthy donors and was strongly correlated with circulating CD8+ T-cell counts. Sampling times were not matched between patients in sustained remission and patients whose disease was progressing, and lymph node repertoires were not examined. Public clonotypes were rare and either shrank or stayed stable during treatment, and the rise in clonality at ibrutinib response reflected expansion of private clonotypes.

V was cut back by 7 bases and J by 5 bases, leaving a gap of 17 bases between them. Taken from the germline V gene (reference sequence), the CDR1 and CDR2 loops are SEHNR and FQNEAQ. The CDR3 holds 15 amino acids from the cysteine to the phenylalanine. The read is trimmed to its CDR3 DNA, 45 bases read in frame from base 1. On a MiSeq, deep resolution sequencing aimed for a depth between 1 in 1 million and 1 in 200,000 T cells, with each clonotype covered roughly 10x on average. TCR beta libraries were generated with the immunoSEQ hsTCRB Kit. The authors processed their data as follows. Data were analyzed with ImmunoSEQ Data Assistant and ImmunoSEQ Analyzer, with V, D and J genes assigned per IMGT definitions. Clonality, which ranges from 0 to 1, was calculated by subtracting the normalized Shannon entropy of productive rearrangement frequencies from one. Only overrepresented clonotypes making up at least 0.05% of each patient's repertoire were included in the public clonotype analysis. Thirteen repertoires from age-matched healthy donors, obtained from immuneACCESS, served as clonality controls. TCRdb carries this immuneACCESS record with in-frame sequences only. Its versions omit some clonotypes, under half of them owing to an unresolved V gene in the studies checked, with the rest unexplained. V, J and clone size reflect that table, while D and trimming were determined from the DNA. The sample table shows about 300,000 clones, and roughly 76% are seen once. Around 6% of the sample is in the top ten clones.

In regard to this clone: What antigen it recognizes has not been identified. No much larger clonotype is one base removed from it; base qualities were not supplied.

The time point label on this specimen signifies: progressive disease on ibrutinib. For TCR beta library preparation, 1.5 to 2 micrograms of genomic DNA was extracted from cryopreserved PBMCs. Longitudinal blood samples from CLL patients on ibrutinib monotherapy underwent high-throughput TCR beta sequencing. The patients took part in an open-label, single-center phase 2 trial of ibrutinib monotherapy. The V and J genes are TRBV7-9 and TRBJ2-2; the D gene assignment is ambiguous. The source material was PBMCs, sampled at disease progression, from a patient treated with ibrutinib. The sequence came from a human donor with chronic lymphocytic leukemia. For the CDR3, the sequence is CASTILGQRTGELFF. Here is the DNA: TGTGCCAGCACCATCCTTGGTCAACGGACCGGGGAGCTGTTTTTT.